A single sample gave rise to the 31 T cell receptor beta chains below, sequenced in a study of control samples from healthy donors and cancer patients. Profiling relied on immunoSEQ multiplex PCR, and the TCRdb table lists in-frame clones only, not all of them. Of 100,000 to 150,000 clones in the sample, about 93% were seen once. The specimen sequenced was blood. The receptor set was obtained from a man aged 35 to 55 in good health.

The V call is TRBV20-1, the J call TRBJ1-1, with D unclear. CDR1 and CDR2 from the germline V gene are DFQATT and SNEGSKA (reference sequence). The CDR3 covers 11 residues. Trimming removed 5 bases at V and 6 bases at J, with 10 bases between. The CDR3 DNA follows: TGCAGTGCTCCCCGGCGGCCTGAAGCTTTCTTT. Residues: CSAPRRPEAFF.

V and J are TRBV30 and TRBJ1-2; D not resolved. Deletions cut 4 bases from V and 3 bases from J, with 15 bases between. The germline CDR1 and CDR2 sequences are GTSNPN and SVGIG (reference sequence). CDR3 size: 14 residues. The CDR3 spells CAWTQPGIYYGYTF. The CDR3 nucleotides read TGTGCCTGGACCCAACCCGGGATTTACTATGGCTACACCTTC. The full variable domain, in which reference TRBV30 and TRBJ1-2 provide the parts outside the CDR3, is SQTIHQWPATLVQPVGSPLSLECTVEGTSNPNLYWYRQAAGRGLQLLFYSVGIGQISSEVPQNLSASRPQDRQFILSSKKLLLSDSGFYLCAWTQPGIYYGYTFGSGTRLTVV.

This clone was recorded once. V usage is TRBV2 and J usage is TRBJ1-5, with a weak D call TRBD1 (5 bases). CDR1 and CDR2 (germline): SNHLY, FYNNEI. V lost 4 bases to trimming and J lost 6 bases, with 13 bases between them. This CDR3 comprises 14 residues. The DNA of the CDR3 is TGTGCCAGCAGTGCCAGTTTTGGGGGTCAGCCCCAGCATTTT. Translating it yields CASSASFGGQPQHF.

The chain recombines TRBV5-1 with TRBJ2-7; 10 bases agree with TRBD2. This CDR3 has 16 amino acids. Trimming took 6 bases from V and 7 from J; bases not matched to a gene: 16. Germline V gene sequence: CDR1 SGHRS, CDR2 YFSETQ. CDR3 nucleotide sequence: TGCGCCAGCAACGAAATGGGGTTAGCGGGGGGCGAGGAGCAGTACTTC. It is translated as CASNEMGLAGGEEQYF.

To note about this clone: Distinct nucleotide sequences in the sample also encode this CDR3. The chain carries TRBV7-9 and TRBJ1-1; possibly TRBD1 for D (6 bases). CDR3 length equals 12 residues. V was trimmed by 5 bases and J by 6 bases, leaving 10 bases between them. From germline, CDR1 is SEHNR and CDR2 FQNEAQ (reference sequence). CDR3 DNA sequence: TGTGCCAGCAGCCTTGGGGGGCCTGAAGCTTTCTTT. Protein: CASSLGGPEAFF.

This sequence joins TRBV7-8 and TRBJ1-1; D is unresolved. The V end was cut by 2 bases, the J end by 5 bases, with 9 bases between. This CDR3 region has 13 residues. Germline CDR1 SGHVS, CDR2 FQNEAQ. CDR3 sequence reads: CASSLIAPTEAFF. Written as DNA, the CDR3 is TGTGCCAGCAGCTTAATAGCTCCGACTGAAGCTTTCTTT.

This chain connects TRBV6-5 to TRBJ2-3; 8 nucleotides match TRBD1. V gave up 7 bases and J gave up 3 bases; unmatched junction bases: 6. Germline CDR1 reads MNHEY; CDR2 reads SVGAGI. The CDR3 totals 14 residues. The CDR3 DNA follows: TGTGCCAGCAATCTGCAGGGGGCTACAGATACGCAGTATTTT. Protein sequence: CASNLQGATDTQYF.

The rearrangement joins TRBV4-2 to TRBJ1-2; D gene unclear. V lost 0 bases and J 0 bases, leaving 11 bases between the germline ends. The CDR3 loop spans 16 amino acids. The V gene's germline CDR1 is LGHNA and CDR2 YNFKEQ. CDR3 residues: CASSQDPGGTNYGYTF. The CDR3 region has the DNA TGTGCCAGCAGCCAAGATCCCGGTGGGACTAACTATGGCTACACCTTC.

V is TRBV13 and J is TRBJ1-5; D call uncertain. CDR1 is PRHDT and CDR2 is FYEKMQ in the germline V gene (reference sequence). The CDR3 is made up of 13 amino acids. V shed 2 bases and J shed 4 bases, with 6 bases lying between them. The CDR3: CASSLFGNQPQHF. As DNA, the CDR3 is TGTGCCAGCAGCTTATTCGGGAATCAGCCCCAGCATTTT.

The chain carries TRBV7-9 and TRBJ2-7; 7 bases line up with TRBD1. The CDR3 contains 14 residues. Per germline, CDR1 SEHNR and CDR2 FQNEAQ (reference sequence). Unmatched junction bases numbered 6, after V lost 4 bases and J lost 3 bases. The CDR3 DNA sequence: TGTGCCAGCAGCTCGGGACAGCACTACTACGAGCAGTACTTC. Its protein product is CASSSGQHYYEQYF.

This clone occurred a few times. The CDR3 DNA follows: TGTGCCAGCAGTTACGGGTTTTGGCAGCCCCAGCATTTT. It yields the protein CASSYGFWQPQHF. This chain links TRBV6-5 with TRBJ1-5; D unresolved. The CDR3 runs to 13 residues. Germline V gives CDR1 MNHEY, CDR2 SVGAGI. V gave up 2 bases and J gave up 7 bases, with 9 bases separating them.

J is TRBJ2-2 and V is TRBV28; D remains unclear. The CDR3 is 14 residues long. The V gene's germline CDR1 is MDHEN and CDR2 SYDVKM. V lost 3 bases to trimming and J lost 6 bases, with 11 bases between them. CDR3 residues: CASSFFSAAGELFF. CDR3 sequence (DNA): TGTGCCAGCAGTTTTTTTAGTGCCGCCGGGGAGCTGTTTTTT.

CDR3 DNA: TGCGCCAGCAGCTTGGTTGAACAGGGAAAGGGCTACACCTTC. It specifies CASSLVEQGKGYTF. This chain uses TRBV5-1 with TRBJ1-2; possible D gene TRBD1, 6 bases. V shed 0 bases and J shed 8 bases, with 14 bases lying between them. The CDR3 is 14 amino acids. The V gene's germline CDR1 is SGHRS and CDR2 YFSETQ.

DNA for the CDR3: TGTGCCAGTAGTGTATCTAATTCACCCCTCCACTTT. Translation gives CASSVSNSPLHF. The V gene is TRBV19, the J gene TRBJ1-6; D not resolved. V was cut by 5 bases and J by 6 bases, with 5 bases left in between. There are 12 residues in the CDR3. Germline CDR1 and CDR2: LNHDA and SQIVND (reference sequence).

In DNA form, the CDR3 reads TGTGCCACCAGCAGAGATCAATCCGGGCAGTACTTC. Translated, it gives CATSRDQSGQYF. The chain carries TRBV15 and TRBJ2-7; D ambiguous. CDR1 is LNHNV and CDR2 is YYDKDF in the germline V gene (reference sequence). CDR3 length: 12 amino acids. V lost 0 bases, J lost 9 bases, and 9 bases lay in between.

This clone was counted a single time. This chain uses TRBV19 with TRBJ2-3, with D uncertain. From germline, CDR1 is LNHDA and CDR2 SQIVND (reference sequence). Trimming took off 6 bases at V and 9 bases at J, with 19 bases between the two ends. This CDR3 has 14 residues. CDR3 in amino acids: CASSVGLIPTTQYF. DNA of the CDR3: TGTGCCAGTAGCGTAGGATTGATCCCAACGACGCAGTATTTT.

This clone was seen a few times. The chain links TRBV13 to TRBJ1-2; no firm D call. V lost 4 bases and J 1 base, leaving 7 bases between the germline ends. Per the germline V gene, CDR1 is PRHDT and CDR2 is FYEKMQ (reference sequence). The CDR3 runs to 13 residues. In nucleotides, the CDR3 is TGTGCCAGCAGCTCTGACAATAACTATGGCTACACCTTC. Translating gives CASSSDNNYGYTF.

V and J are TRBV29-1 and TRBJ2-7, with TRBD1 matching over 7 bases. V lost 4 bases and J lost 1; bases outside the gene matches: 7. Germline values: CDR1 SQVTM, CDR2 ANQGSEA. This CDR3 is 14 amino acids long. CDR3 protein: CSVVGTALSYEQYF. The CDR3 nucleotides are TGCAGCGTTGTTGGGACAGCGCTTTCCTACGAGCAGTACTTC.

J is TRBJ1-5 and V is TRBV6-2 or TRBV6-3; D is possibly TRBD1 (5 bases). CDR1 and CDR2 from the germline V gene are MNHEY and SVGEGT. Deletions cut 4 bases from V and 1 base from J, with 14 bases between. The CDR3 length is 16 residues. The CDR3 region is CASSFPRGGSNQPQHF. As DNA, the CDR3 is TGTGCCAGCAGTTTCCCCCGTGGGGGAAGCAATCAGCCCCAGCATTTT.

CDR3 nucleotide sequence: TGCGCCAGCAGCTTGGCGGATCACCTTGGCACAGATACGCAGTATTTT. It is translated as CASSLADHLGTDTQYF. The chain uses TRBV5-1 and TRBJ2-3; unclear D gene. Per germline, CDR1 SGHRS and CDR2 YFSETQ. The V end lost 0 bases, the J end lost 1 base, and 12 bases lay between the germline ends. CDR3 length: 16 residues.

The V gene is TRBV2, the J gene TRBJ1-1, with TRBD1 as a possible D gene (5 bases). Looked up from germline, CDR1 is SNHLY and CDR2 is FYNNEI. The CDR3 totals 14 residues. Trimming cost V 8 bases and J 0 bases, with 13 bases left between them. The CDR3 loop is CASVRGSVNTEAFF. CDR3 nucleotides: TGTGCCAGCGTACGGGGGTCGGTGAACACTGAAGCTTTCTTT.

The chain employs TRBV24-1 and TRBJ1-2, with 10 bases matching TRBD1. The CDR3 consists of 14 residues. CDR1 is KGHDR, CDR2 SFDVKD, per germline. The ends lost 3 bases at V and 8 bases at J; junction bases unmatched: 5. CDR3 in DNA: TGTGCCACCAGTGATCCCCGGGACAGGGGAGGCTACACCTTC. Protein product: CATSDPRDRGGYTF.

CDR3 sequence (DNA): TGTGCCAGCAGCGTAAGAAACGAACCGGGTCACAATGAGCAGTTCTTC. Amino acid sequence: CASSVRNEPGHNEQFF. The chain uses TRBV9 and TRBJ2-1; D gene uncertain. This CDR3 is built from 16 residues. Germline V gene sequence: CDR1 SGDLS, CDR2 YYNGEE. V was shortened by 1 base and J by 5 bases, with 16 bases between the two germline ends.

V gene TRBV12-3 or TRBV12-4 combines with J gene TRBJ1-5; no reliable D call. Trimming stripped 3 bases from V and 9 bases from J, with 9 bases between. There are 12 residues in the CDR3. The CDR3 DNA reads TGTGCCAGCAGTTTCGGGCTCTCGCCCCAGCATTTT. Its protein product is CASSFGLSPQHF.

This chain connects TRBV23-1 to TRBJ1-1; 9 nucleotides match TRBD1. TRBV23-1 is treated as an ORF (open reading frame) with a function not yet certain. The CDR3 has 16 amino acids. The ends lost 3 bases at V and 8 bases at J; junction bases unmatched: 13. CDR3 sequence: CASSQGNRGQGPEAFF. The CDR3 DNA reads TGCGCCAGCAGTCAGGGCAATCGGGGACAGGGACCGGAAGCTTTCTTT.

The V call is TRBV5-3, the J call TRBJ2-2; TRBD1 agrees at 9 bases. TRBV5-3 is annotated as an ORF whose role is uncertain. The V segment lost 0 bases and the J segment 8 bases; nucleotides outside the gene matches: 8. This CDR3 is built from 16 residues. The CDR3 is CARSLAGTGPWGELFF. The CDR3 DNA sequence: TGTGCCAGAAGCTTGGCCGGGACAGGGCCCTGGGGGGAGCTGTTTTTT.

The table lists this clone with a count of one. The J gene is TRBJ1-1, the V gene TRBV12-3 or TRBV12-4; the D is unclear. Trimming stripped 0 bases from V and 4 bases from J, with 6 bases between. This CDR3 comprises 13 residues. The CDR3 coding sequence is TGTGCCAGCAGTTTAGCGGAGGGCACTGAAGCTTTCTTT. Amino acids: CASSLAEGTEAFF.

The chain uses TRBV19 and TRBJ1-1; TRBD1 is a possible D gene (6 bases). Germline CDR1 LNHDA, CDR2 SQIVND (reference sequence). V was clipped by 1 base and J by 6 bases, with 12 bases between them. This CDR3 region has 14 residues. In DNA, the CDR3 is TGTGCCAGTAGTATAGGCTTGGGGGCGGCTGAAGCTTTCTTT. Translated, it gives CASSIGLGAAEAFF.

The chain is built from TRBV5-1 and TRBJ2-7, with 15 positions matching TRBD2. The V gene's germline CDR1 is SGHRS and CDR2 YFSETQ. The J segment lost 3 bases and the V segment lost 4 bases, leaving 8 bases of the junction unmatched. The CDR3 sequence is 17 residues long. In nucleotides, the CDR3 is TGCGCCAGCAGCCGCGGGACTAGCGGGGGGAGGAACTACGAGCAGTACTTC. The encoded protein is CASSRGTSGGRNYEQYF.

The chain employs TRBV5-6 and TRBJ2-7, with D maybe TRBD1 (7 bases). Trimming removed 6 bases from V and 2 bases from J, with 15 bases in between. The germline V gene has CDR1 SGHDT and CDR2 YYEEEE. This CDR3 spans 14 amino acids. CDR3 bases: TGTGCCAGCACCGGCGGGGACAGCGCCTACGAGCAGTACTTC. Protein sequence: CASTGGDSAYEQYF.

V usage is TRBV7-6 and J usage is TRBJ2-2; D unclear. Per the germline V gene, CDR1 is SGHVS and CDR2 is FNYEAQ. The CDR3 contains 14 residues. V lost 3 bases, J lost 1 base, and 6 bases lay in between. The CDR3 reads CASSLDLNTGELFF. The CDR3 region has the DNA TGTGCCAGCAGCTTGGATCTGAACACCGGGGAGCTGTTTTTT. The full variable domain, completed using reference TRBV7-6 and TRBJ2-2, is GAGVSQSPRYKVTKRGQDVALRCDPISGHVSLYWYRQALGQGPEFLTYFNYEAQQDKSGLPNDRFSAERPEGSISTLTIQRTEQRDSAMYRCASSLDLNTGELFFGEGSRLTVL.